This is a list of T cell receptor beta chains from one sample in a study of blood T cell repertoires in COVID-19. Assay used: immunoSEQ multiplex PCR; TCRdb lists only in-frame clones, some missing. The sample lists more than 140,000 clones; 88% were seen once. Sequencing was carried out using peripheral blood. The receptors originated from a woman aged 55-69 years with acute or convalescent COVID-19. The CDR3 runs from the conserved cysteine through the conserved F or W. The order of the fields is J gene, D gene, V gene, clone size, CDR3 DNA, CDR3 protein. The D gene is left open where the match is weak. The size of a clone is reported for some rows only, either as once, few or many, or as a class for expanded clones.

TRBJ1-5 | - | TRBV19 | - | TGTGCCAGTAGTACTCGAAGTTGGGACACCATCTATCAGCCCCAGCATTTT | CASSTRSWDTIYQPQHF
TRBJ2-5 | TRBD2 | TRBV13 | few | TGTGCCAGCAGCTTAGGCCGCGGGGGGGGGCAACGAGAGACCCAGTACTTC | CASSLGRGGGQRETQYF
TRBJ1-3 | - | TRBV7-9 | - | TGTGCCAGCAGCTTCCATAGTCGTGCCGGAGCCTCTGGAAACACCATATATTTT | CASSFHSRAGASGNTIYF
TRBJ1-4 | - | TRBV7-9 | - | TGTGCCAGCAGCTTATTTTTTTCGGACAGTAATGAAAAACTGTTTTTT | CASSLFFSDSNEKLFF
TRBJ2-1 | TRBD1 | TRBV4-1 | few | TGCGCCAGCAGCCAAGATCGAAGGACGGGACAGAACAATGAGCAGTTCTTC | CASSQDRRTGQNNEQFF
TRBJ2-1 | TRBD1 | TRBV6-2/TRBV6-3 | - | TGTGCCAGCAGTTCCGTCCCGGGACAGGGATCGAGTGAGCAGTTCTTC | CASSSVPGQGSSEQFF
TRBJ2-3 | - | TRBV5-6 | - | TGTGCCAGCAGCTCAGGGGATACGCAGTATTTT | CASSSGDTQYF
TRBJ1-2 | - | TRBV6-2/TRBV6-3 | - | TGTGCCAGCAGCAAGGACACTAACTATGGCTACACCTTC | CASSKDTNYGYTF
TRBJ1-1 | - | TRBV4-3 | - | TGCGCCAGCAGCCAAGCTATCGCAGGGTATTTGAACACTGAAGCTTTCTTT | CASSQAIAGYLNTEAFF
TRBJ1-1 | - | TRBV19 | - | TGTGCCAGTAGTACCCTGACAGCGACCACTGAAGCTTTCTTT | CASSTLTATTEAFF
TRBJ1-5 | - | TRBV6-2/TRBV6-3 | - | TGTGCCAGCAGTTCAGGGCAGCCCCAGCATTTT | CASSSGQPQHF
TRBJ1-4 | - | TRBV3-1/TRBV3-2 | - | TGTGCCAGCAGCCAGGGGCTAAAAGGGAAACTGTTTTTT | CASSQGLKGKLFF
TRBJ1-2 | TRBD1 | TRBV7-2 | - | TGTGCCAGTTCGTCCCGACAGGGATCCGGCTACACCTTC | CASSSRQGSGYTF